The 26 T cell receptor beta chains given below trace back to one sample, sequenced in a study of cytomegalovirus exposure and HLA in healthy donors. Some clones are missing from TCRdb's copy, which holds only in-frame ones; the method was immunoSEQ multiplex PCR. Of fewer than 120,000 clones in the sample, 70% to 90% were seen once. Input material: PBMCs. The receptors come from a woman in her 30s in good health and CMV-seropositive.

This clone appeared a single time. The chain is built from TRBV2 and TRBJ2-5; 7 bases match TRBD2. The CDR3 contains 16 residues. The germline V gene encodes CDR1 SNHLY and CDR2 FYNNEI. V was clipped by 1 base and J by 1 base; unmatched bases: 6. CDR3 sequence (DNA): TGTGCCAGCAGTGAAGGGCTAGCGGTGATCCAAGAGACCCAGTACTTC. Protein product: CASSEGLAVIQETQYF.

V gene TRBV7-2 combines with J gene TRBJ1-5; tentative D call: TRBD1 (6 bases). Germline CDR1 and CDR2: SGHTA and FQGNSA. CDR3 size: 14 residues. Trimming stripped 1 base from V and 5 bases from J, with 9 bases between. In nucleotides, the CDR3 is TGTGCCAGCAGCTTAGAAGGGGGTTATCAGCCCCAGCATTTT. Translated: CASSLEGGYQPQHF.

The CDR3 sequence is CASSLKTGSGDQPQHF. The CDR3 bases are TGTGCCAGCAGCTTGAAAACAGGGAGTGGGGATCAGCCCCAGCATTTT. V gene TRBV5-6 combines with J gene TRBJ1-5; D is possibly TRBD1 (6 bases). CDR3 length: 16 amino acids. The V gene lost 1 base and the J gene lost 5 bases, with 16 bases spanning the gap. The V gene's germline CDR1 is SGHDT and CDR2 YYEEEE.

The chain couples TRBV27 to TRBJ2-7; a weak D match, TRBD1 (6 bases). The germline V and J ends were trimmed by 3 bases and 3 bases, with 15 bases remaining between them. CDR1 MNHEY and CDR2 SMNVEV come from the germline V gene (reference sequence). The CDR3 length is 15 residues. The CDR3 here is CASSFGVGRGYEQYF. CDR3 DNA: TGTGCCAGCAGTTTTGGTGTTGGCAGGGGCTACGAGCAGTACTTC.

CDR3 sequence (DNA): TGCAGTGCTAGAGATTCCGGGGGCTACACCTTC. Its translation is CSARDSGGYTF. The rearrangement joins TRBV20-1 to TRBJ1-2; D is ambiguous. Germline V gene sequence: CDR1 DFQATT, CDR2 SNEGSKA (reference sequence). The CDR3 is 11 residues long. V lost 0 bases and J lost 8, with 7 bases in between.

The chain recombines TRBV30 with TRBJ2-5, with TRBD2 matching over 12 bases. The junction had 2 bases not matched to a gene; V was cut back by 3 bases and J by 6 bases. This CDR3 spans 13 amino acids. CDR1 GTSNPN and CDR2 SVGIG come from the germline V gene (reference sequence). The CDR3 protein is CAWRLAGGKTQYF. The CDR3, as DNA: TGTGCCTGGAGGCTAGCGGGAGGGAAGACCCAGTACTTC. Drawing the rest from reference TRBV30 and TRBJ2-5, the complete variable domain is SQTIHQWPATLVQPVGSPLSLECTVEGTSNPNLYWYRQAAGRGLQLLFYSVGIGQISSEVPQNLSASRPQDRQFILSSKKLLLSDSGFYLCAWRLAGGKTQYFGPGTRLLVL.

The V call is TRBV5-1, the J call TRBJ2-1; 15 bases map to TRBD2. Looked up from germline, CDR1 is SGHRS and CDR2 is YFSETQ. This CDR3 has 16 residues. With 4 bases clipped from V and 9 bases from J, the junction kept 8 bases outside the gene matches. The CDR3 DNA reads as TGCGCCAGCAGCCACGGGACTAGCGGGGGGCGGGGTGAGCAGTTCTTC. This encodes CASSHGTSGGRGEQFF.

CDR3 residues: CASSLFVGTSGRSLYEQYF. The CDR3 DNA is TGTGCCAGCAGTTTATTCGTCGGGACTAGCGGGAGGTCGTTGTACGAGCAGTACTTC. The gene calls are TRBV28 and TRBJ2-7; 15 bases fit TRBD2. The CDR3 has 19 residues. Per germline, CDR1 MDHEN and CDR2 SYDVKM. J lost 4 bases, V lost 1 base, and 11 bases had no gene match.

A word on this clone: At one boundary the junction diverges from the germline segment, which might be a read error. J is TRBJ2-5 and V is TRBV7-7; 7 nucleotides line up with TRBD1. CDR3 length: 13 residues. CDR1 is SSHAT, CDR2 FNYEAQ, per germline (reference sequence). CDR3 nucleotide sequence: TGTGCTAGCAGCTTAACAGGGGCAGAGACCCAGTACTTC. It yields the protein CASSLTGAETQYF.

The chain recombines TRBV30 with TRBJ2-5; D may be TRBD1 (6 bases). This CDR3 is built from 17 residues. V gave up 2 bases and J gave up 7 bases, with 26 bases separating them. Germline CDR1 GTSNPN, CDR2 SVGIG (reference sequence). The CDR3: CAWSTQGLRTVTGTQYF. The DNA of the CDR3 is TGTGCCTGGAGTACCCAGGGCCTTAGGACAGTTACGGGGACCCAGTACTTC.

With regard to this clone: The identical CDR3 is also encoded by other nucleotide sequences in the sample. The gene calls are TRBV5-6 and TRBJ1-5; the D gene is possibly TRBD1 (5 bases). Deletions cut 2 bases from V and 5 bases from J, with 11 bases between. CDR3 length equals 14 residues. Per germline, CDR1 SGHDT and CDR2 YYEEEE. The CDR3 region is CASSFGPGDQPQHF. DNA of the CDR3: TGTGCCAGCAGCTTCGGACCGGGGGATCAGCCCCAGCATTTT.

The V and J genes are TRBV7-3 and TRBJ2-3; 8 nucleotides agree with TRBD2. The germline CDR1 and CDR2 sequences are SGHTA and FQGTGA. V shed 5 bases and J 4 bases; nucleotides not matched to a gene: 8. The CDR3 runs to 15 residues. This CDR3 is CASSPSGSRSDTQYF. The CDR3, as DNA: TGTGCCAGCAGCCCCAGCGGGAGTCGCTCAGATACGCAGTATTTT.

The chain uses TRBV10-3 and TRBJ2-1; TRBD2 matches 7 bases. The CDR3 sequence is 15 residues long. CDR1 and CDR2 (germline): ENHRY, SYGVKD. V shed 3 bases, J shed 7 bases, and the junction held 9 bases outside the gene matches. The CDR3 protein is CAISEGLAGANEQFF. The CDR3 coding sequence is TGTGCCATCAGTGAAGGTTTGGCGGGAGCGAATGAGCAGTTCTTC.

The DNA for the CDR3 is TGCGCCAGCAGACGGGATGGGCGCATTGCCTCCTACGAGCAGTACTTC. Amino acids: CASRRDGRIASYEQYF. The rearrangement joins TRBV5-1 to TRBJ2-7, with a tentative D call TRBD2 (5 bases). The CDR3 spans 16 residues. Between the trimmed V and J ends, which lost 5 bases and 0 bases, there was a span of 18 bases. Germline lookup yields CDR1 SGHRS and CDR2 YFSETQ.

This clone appeared a single time. The chain is built from TRBV10-2 and TRBJ2-3; 8 positions match TRBD2. The germline CDR1 and CDR2 sequences are WSHSY and SAAADI. Trimming at V came to 7 bases and at J to 4 bases, leaving 7 bases not matched to a gene. This CDR3 is built from 14 residues. CDR3 DNA: TGCGCCAGCACCGAGGCGGGGGGCTCAGATACGCAGTATTTT. It specifies CASTEAGGSDTQYF.

The chain joins TRBV2 to TRBJ1-2; D remains ambiguous. Germline values: CDR1 SNHLY, CDR2 FYNNEI. The CDR3 contains 12 residues. The germline V and J ends were trimmed by 8 bases and 1 base, with 8 bases remaining between them. The CDR3 protein is CASGESNYGYTF. DNA of the CDR3: TGTGCCAGCGGGGAGAGTAACTATGGCTACACCTTC.

This chain connects TRBV9 to TRBJ2-1; 8 positions agree with TRBD2. Germline-derived CDR1 and CDR2 are SGDLS and YYNGEE. V shed 4 bases and J 4 bases; nucleotides not matched to a gene: 10. CDR3 length equals 16 residues. The CDR3 nucleotides are TGTGCCAGCAGCATAGGCGGGGCTAGCGGGTACAATGAGCAGTTCTTC. Protein: CASSIGGASGYNEQFF. The variable domain in full, completed from reference TRBV9 and TRBJ2-1, reads DSGVTQTPKHLITATGQRVTLRCSPRSGDLSVYWYQQSLDQGLQFLIQYYNGEERAKGNILERFSAQQFPDLHSELNLSSLELGDSALYFCASSIGGASGYNEQFFGPGTRLTVL.

This rearrangement joins TRBV6-1 to TRBJ2-5; 7 nucleotides agree with TRBD1. Germline V gives CDR1 MNHNS, CDR2 SASEGT. The CDR3 runs 13 residues. Losses at the gene ends were 6 bases for V and 4 bases for J; bases not matched to a gene: 5. CDR3 nucleotide sequence: TGTGCCAGCAGGGAGACAGGGAGAGAGACCCAGTACTTC. Residues: CASRETGRETQYF.

The V call is TRBV5-1, the J call TRBJ2-7; weak D call: TRBD1 (6 bases). CDR3 length: 14 residues. Trimming left V 0 bases short and J 2 bases short, with 9 bases between. Looked up from germline, CDR1 is SGHRS and CDR2 is YFSETQ. CDR3 sequence reads: CASSLEGQAYEQYF. For the CDR3, the DNA is TGCGCCAGCAGCTTGGAGGGACAAGCCTACGAGCAGTACTTC.

This chain joins TRBV7-9 and TRBJ1-3, with D possibly being TRBD1 (5 bases). Germline CDR1 and CDR2: SEHNR and FQNEAQ (reference sequence). The CDR3 extends over 14 amino acids. V lost 4 bases, J lost 8 bases, and 15 bases lay in between. This CDR3 reads CASSSKGRGYTIYF. Written as DNA, the CDR3 is TGTGCCAGCAGCTCCAAGGGGCGTGGTTACACCATATATTTT.

Only a few counts were recorded for this clone. The J gene is TRBJ1-1, the V gene TRBV10-1, with TRBD1 matching 9 bases. V trimming: 6 bases; J trimming: 8 bases; junction bases outside the gene matches: 7. Per germline, CDR1 WNHNN and CDR2 SYGVQD (reference sequence). CDR3 length equals 13 residues. The CDR3 DNA sequence: TGCGCCAGCAGGCCCGGGACAGGGAGAGAAGCTTTCTTT. Amino acids: CASRPGTGREAFF.

V is TRBV11-1 and J is TRBJ2-7, with 7 nucleotides matching TRBD2. Germline trimming cut 2 bases from V and 2 bases from J; bases unmatched to any gene: 9. This CDR3 is built from 16 residues. The germline V gene has CDR1 SGHAT and CDR2 FQDESV (reference sequence). The CDR3 here is CASSLPGTNPTYEQYF. The CDR3 bases are TGTGCCAGCAGCTTACCGGGGACTAACCCAACCTACGAGCAGTACTTC.

The chain employs TRBV7-9 and TRBJ2-5; 12 nucleotides match TRBD2. The CDR3 length is 18 residues. CDR1 and CDR2 from the germline V gene are SEHNR and FQNEAQ (reference sequence). V shed 5 bases, J shed 4 bases, and the junction held 14 bases outside the gene matches. The DNA of the CDR3 is TGTGCCAGCAGCGACCGGACTAGCGGGACCCTCCGGGGAGAGACCCAGTACTTC. This encodes CASSDRTSGTLRGETQYF.

At least ten counts were recorded for this clone. J is TRBJ2-5 and V is TRBV19; 7 bases are shared with TRBD1. The CDR3 totals 15 residues. CDR1 LNHDA and CDR2 SQIVND come from the germline V gene (reference sequence). V lost 6 bases, J lost 2 bases, and 9 bases stayed unmatched. CDR3 DNA sequence: TGTGCCAGTAGACAAAGGGACAGACCACAAGAGACCCAGTACTTC. Its translation: CASRQRDRPQETQYF.

The chain carries TRBV30 and TRBJ1-5; 7 bases agree with TRBD1. The CDR3 has 13 residues. J was trimmed by 4 bases and V by 5 bases; bases with no gene match: 5. Germline lookup yields CDR1 GTSNPN and CDR2 SVGIG (reference sequence). CDR3 coding DNA: TGTGCCTGGGCACAGGGGACGAATCAGCCCCAGCATTTT. Encoded protein: CAWAQGTNQPQHF.

This clone has more than one count but fewer than ten. The chain joins TRBV19 to TRBJ2-5; no clear D. The CDR3 is 13 amino acids. Germline CDR1 is LNHDA and CDR2 is SQIVND (reference sequence). V lost 7 bases and J 0 bases, leaving 9 bases between the germline ends. Here the CDR3 DNA reads TGTGCCAGTATTGGGCTCGACCAAGAGACCCAGTACTTC. Amino acids: CASIGLDQETQYF.